A selection of T cell receptor beta chains follows, all from one sample in a study of blood T cells in healthy people across ages. TCRdb reprocessed the 5' RACE reads via MiXCR and lists one record per CDR3 protein. This table holds 1,500,000 or so distinct CDR3 sequences, almost 60% found once. Input material: blood. Every receptor here comes from a man aged 18 to 29 in good health. Both conserved end residues are part of each CDR3. Fields, in order: V gene, D gene, clone size, J gene, CDR3 DNA, CDR3 protein. A D gene is named only where the DNA matches it firmly. For some rows the clone size is stated as once, few or many, or as a class when expanded; others skip it.

v_gene: TRBV11-2
d_gene: TRBD1
abundance: once
j_gene: TRBJ1-1
CDR3nt: TGTGCCAGCAGCTTAGTGGAGGTCCGAGACAGGGGTTTTGGGGAGAACACTGAAGCTTTCTTT
CDR3aa: CASSLVEVRDRGFGENTEAFF

v_gene: TRBV7-9
d_gene: -
abundance: -
j_gene: TRBJ2-1
CDR3nt: TGTGCCAGCAGCAAACCCTCCGGGAATGAGCAGTTCTTC
CDR3aa: CASSKPSGNEQFF

v_gene: TRBV12-3/TRBV12-4
d_gene: -
abundance: once
j_gene: TRBJ1-5
CDR3nt: TGTGCCAGCAGTTTAAGGGGCTCCCATCAGCCCCAGCATTTT
CDR3aa: CASSLRGSHQPQHF

v_gene: TRBV7-2
d_gene: -
abundance: -
j_gene: TRBJ2-3
CDR3nt: TGTGCCAGCAGATTACTAAGCATCGAAACAGATACGCAGTATTTT
CDR3aa: CASRLLSIETDTQYF

v_gene: TRBV29-1
d_gene: -
abundance: once
j_gene: TRBJ1-1
CDR3nt: TGCAGCGTAGAACAATTGGGGAACACTGAAGCTTTCTTT
CDR3aa: CSVEQLGNTEAFF

v_gene: TRBV5-1
d_gene: TRBD1
abundance: -
j_gene: TRBJ1-5
CDR3nt: TGCGCCAGCAGCTTGGAGGGAGGGACAGGGGATCAGCCCCAGCATTTT
CDR3aa: CASSLEGGTGDQPQHF

v_gene: TRBV2
d_gene: -
abundance: -
j_gene: TRBJ2-7
CDR3nt: TGTGCCACAAAGACCGGGACCGACTACTACGAGCAGTACTTC
CDR3aa: CATKTGTDYYEQYF

v_gene: TRBV5-4
d_gene: TRBD2
abundance: -
j_gene: TRBJ2-3
CDR3nt: TGTGCCAGCAGCGTCGGGACTAGGGAAGATACGCAGTATTTT
CDR3aa: CASSVGTREDTQYF

v_gene: TRBV6-2/TRBV6-3
d_gene: -
abundance: -
j_gene: TRBJ1-2
CDR3nt: TGTGCCAGCAGTTCGTGGGATCCCGATAACTATGGCTACACCTTC
CDR3aa: CASSSWDPDNYGYTF

v_gene: TRBV7-2
d_gene: -
abundance: few
j_gene: TRBJ1-5
CDR3nt: TGTGCCAGCAGCTTACGTAGAAATCAGCCCCAGCATTTT
CDR3aa: CASSLRRNQPQHF

v_gene: TRBV3-1
d_gene: TRBD2
abundance: -
j_gene: TRBJ2-5
CDR3nt: TGTGCCAGCAGCCAAACGTCGGGGACTAACCTAGAGACCCAGTACTTC
CDR3aa: CASSQTSGTNLETQYF

v_gene: TRBV3-1
d_gene: -
abundance: -
j_gene: TRBJ2-5
CDR3nt: TGTGCCAGCAGCCTACAATGGGAGATCGGGAAAGAGACCCAGTACTTC
CDR3aa: CASSLQWEIGKETQYF

v_gene: TRBV11-2
d_gene: -
abundance: -
j_gene: TRBJ2-3
CDR3nt: TGTGCCAGCAGCCTCGGACACCGCACAGATACGCAGTATTTT
CDR3aa: CASSLGHRTDTQYF

v_gene: TRBV4-3
d_gene: TRBD1
abundance: -
j_gene: TRBJ2-7
CDR3nt: TGCGCCAGCAGCGCCTTACAGGGGGTTATGAACGAGCAGTACTTC
CDR3aa: CASSALQGVMNEQYF

v_gene: TRBV11-2
d_gene: -
abundance: -
j_gene: TRBJ2-4
CDR3nt: TGTGCCAGCAGCTCATTTCTATTATCAGGAGGGGCTACCCCTTTCGGTAACATTCAGTACTTC
CDR3aa: CASSSFLLSGGATPFGNIQYF

v_gene: TRBV29-1
d_gene: TRBD1
abundance: few
j_gene: TRBJ2-7
CDR3nt: TGCAGCGTTATCGGGACAGGGGGTTACTACGAGCAGTACTTC
CDR3aa: CSVIGTGGYYEQYF

v_gene: TRBV12-3/TRBV12-4
d_gene: -
abundance: -
j_gene: TRBJ2-3
CDR3nt: TGTGCCAGCAGTTTGCGGGACGGCCGTAAGCAGTATTTT
CDR3aa: CASSLRDGRKQYF

v_gene: TRBV29-1
d_gene: TRBD2
abundance: -
j_gene: TRBJ2-7
CDR3nt: TGCAGCGTTGAAGTAGCGGGATTGCTCTACGAGCAGTACTTC
CDR3aa: CSVEVAGLLYEQYF

v_gene: TRBV27
d_gene: -
abundance: -
j_gene: TRBJ1-5
CDR3nt: TGTGCCAGCAGTTTAGTCGCAGGGACTCAGCCCCAGCATTTT
CDR3aa: CASSLVAGTQPQHF

v_gene: TRBV4-3
d_gene: -
abundance: -
j_gene: TRBJ2-3
CDR3nt: TGCGCCAGCAGCCAAGATCTTGGGGGACTCAGTTCAGATACGCAGTATTTT
CDR3aa: CASSQDLGGLSSDTQYF

v_gene: TRBV6-2/TRBV6-3
d_gene: -
abundance: -
j_gene: TRBJ2-7
CDR3nt: TGTGCCAGCAGTTACTGGACAGCAAGCTCCTACGAGCAGTACTTC
CDR3aa: CASSYWTASSYEQYF

v_gene: TRBV14
d_gene: -
abundance: -
j_gene: TRBJ1-1
CDR3nt: TGTGCCAGCAGCGGGACAACTAACACTGAAGCTTTCTTT
CDR3aa: CASSGTTNTEAFF

v_gene: TRBV7-9
d_gene: -
abundance: many
j_gene: TRBJ2-1
CDR3nt: TGTGCCAGCAGCTTAGGCGATGAGCAGTTCTTC
CDR3aa: CASSLGDEQFF

v_gene: TRBV6-5
d_gene: TRBD2
abundance: once
j_gene: TRBJ2-4
CDR3nt: TGTGCCAGCAGCCCCAGCGGGATAGCCAAAAACATTCAGTACTTC
CDR3aa: CASSPSGIAKNIQYF

v_gene: TRBV28
d_gene: TRBD1
abundance: -
j_gene: TRBJ2-1
CDR3nt: TGTGCCGTACGGGACAGCTGGACGGGTGAGCAGTTCTTC
CDR3aa: CAVRDSWTGEQFF

v_gene: TRBV15
d_gene: TRBD2
abundance: few
j_gene: TRBJ2-3
CDR3nt: TGTGCCACCAGCTACCCTAGCGGCGGCACAGATACGCAGTATTTT
CDR3aa: CATSYPSGGTDTQYF

v_gene: TRBV4-2
d_gene: TRBD2
abundance: -
j_gene: TRBJ2-3
CDR3nt: TGTGCCAGCAGCCAAGCCAGCGGGGTACCAAATACGCAGTATTTT
CDR3aa: CASSQASGVPNTQYF

v_gene: TRBV6-1
d_gene: TRBD2
abundance: -
j_gene: TRBJ2-1
CDR3nt: TGTGCCAGCAGTGGGGCGGGAGGTTTCTACAATGAGCAGTTCTTC
CDR3aa: CASSGAGGFYNEQFF

v_gene: TRBV4-3
d_gene: -
abundance: few
j_gene: TRBJ2-1
CDR3nt: TGCGCCAGCAGCCAATCGGAGAGGACCGCCACCTACAATGAGCAGTTCTTC
CDR3aa: CASSQSERTATYNEQFF

v_gene: TRBV28
d_gene: TRBD1
abundance: -
j_gene: TRBJ1-1
CDR3nt: TGTGCCAGCAGCTGGGGGACAGGGGGTACAGACACTGAAGCTTTCTTT
CDR3aa: CASSWGTGGTDTEAFF

v_gene: TRBV10-3
d_gene: TRBD1
abundance: few
j_gene: TRBJ2-7
CDR3nt: TGTGCCATCAGTGAACCCTCCGGGACAGCGACCGAGCAGTACTTC
CDR3aa: CAISEPSGTATEQYF

v_gene: TRBV6-1
d_gene: -
abundance: -
j_gene: TRBJ1-6
CDR3nt: TGTGCCAGCAACTCAGGGGTTTGGAATTCACCCCTCCACTTT
CDR3aa: CASNSGVWNSPLHF

v_gene: TRBV20-1
d_gene: TRBD1
abundance: -
j_gene: TRBJ1-6
CDR3nt: TGCAGTGCTGGAGGACAGGACCCTAATTCACCCCTCCACTTT
CDR3aa: CSAGGQDPNSPLHF

v_gene: TRBV29-1
d_gene: TRBD1
abundance: once
j_gene: TRBJ2-1
CDR3nt: TGCAGCGTTGAAGAGGGCCAGGGGGCGGGCAATGAGCAGTTCTTC
CDR3aa: CSVEEGQGAGNEQFF

v_gene: TRBV20-1
d_gene: TRBD2
abundance: -
j_gene: TRBJ2-5
CDR3nt: TGCAGTGCTCTTCAGACTAGCGGGGGACAGACCCAGTACTTC
CDR3aa: CSALQTSGGQTQYF

v_gene: TRBV7-9
d_gene: -
abundance: -
j_gene: TRBJ2-7
CDR3nt: TGTGCCAGCAGCACTAGCTTAAACCGGGACACGAGCTCCTACGAGCAGTACTTC
CDR3aa: CASSTSLNRDTSSYEQYF

v_gene: TRBV15
d_gene: -
abundance: few
j_gene: TRBJ1-6
CDR3nt: TGTGCCACCAGCGAGGGAGTCGATCGGTCACCCCTCCACTTT
CDR3aa: CATSEGVDRSPLHF

v_gene: TRBV20-1
d_gene: -
abundance: -
j_gene: TRBJ2-3
CDR3nt: TGCAGTGCCGCAGAAATAACGGATACGCAGTATTTT
CDR3aa: CSAAEITDTQYF

v_gene: TRBV20-1
d_gene: -
abundance: -
j_gene: TRBJ1-1
CDR3nt: TGCAGTGCTAGACGTTACGGAGGCACTGAAGCTTTCTTT
CDR3aa: CSARRYGGTEAFF

v_gene: TRBV7-9
d_gene: -
abundance: -
j_gene: TRBJ2-2
CDR3nt: TGTGCCAGCAGCTTCTCCGAGGGATCGAGTACCGGGGAGCTGTTTTTT
CDR3aa: CASSFSEGSSTGELFF

v_gene: TRBV7-9
d_gene: TRBD1
abundance: few
j_gene: TRBJ2-7
CDR3nt: TGTGCCAGCAGCGTGACCCTAGACAGGGGGGGCTTCTACGAGCAGTACTTC
CDR3aa: CASSVTLDRGGFYEQYF

v_gene: TRBV6-6
d_gene: TRBD2
abundance: few
j_gene: TRBJ2-5
CDR3nt: TGTGCCAGCAGAAATGCGGGAGCCCTAGAGACCCAGTACTTC
CDR3aa: CASRNAGALETQYF

v_gene: TRBV29-1
d_gene: -
abundance: -
j_gene: TRBJ2-5
CDR3nt: TGCAGCGTTGAACAAGGGGGGGCAGGGGCCCAGTACTTC
CDR3aa: CSVEQGGAGAQYF

v_gene: TRBV6-5
d_gene: -
abundance: few
j_gene: TRBJ1-2
CDR3nt: TGTGCCAGCAGTTACGGGCCTACGAACTATGGCTACACCTTC
CDR3aa: CASSYGPTNYGYTF

v_gene: TRBV6-6
d_gene: -
abundance: -
j_gene: TRBJ2-7
CDR3nt: TGTGCCAGCAGTTACTCGAGCAGGGGCTTGGACGAGCAGTACTTC
CDR3aa: CASSYSSRGLDEQYF

v_gene: TRBV24-1
d_gene: TRBD2
abundance: -
j_gene: TRBJ2-1
CDR3nt: TGTGCCACCAGTGATCATCGACTAGCGGGTAACAATGAGCAGTTCTTC
CDR3aa: CATSDHRLAGNNEQFF

v_gene: TRBV2
d_gene: -
abundance: -
j_gene: TRBJ1-4
CDR3nt: TGTGCCAGCGAGGGAGGGGAAGAAAAACTGTTTTTT
CDR3aa: CASEGGEEKLFF

v_gene: TRBV2
d_gene: TRBD1
abundance: -
j_gene: TRBJ1-2
CDR3nt: TGTGCCTCCCGCCCGGGACAGGGTTTGGGGGGCTACACCTTC
CDR3aa: CASRPGQGLGGYTF

v_gene: TRBV7-2
d_gene: -
abundance: many
j_gene: TRBJ1-1
CDR3nt: TGTGCCAGCAGCTTACAGGGGATGAACACTGAAGCTTTCTTT
CDR3aa: CASSLQGMNTEAFF

v_gene: TRBV6-4
d_gene: -
abundance: -
j_gene: TRBJ2-2
CDR3nt: TGTGCCAGCAGTCCAGACAGCATCCACACCGGGGAGCTGTTTTTT
CDR3aa: CASSPDSIHTGELFF

v_gene: TRBV25-1
d_gene: -
abundance: -
j_gene: TRBJ1-2
CDR3nt: TGTGCCAGCAGTGAAGTAGAAGGAATTGATTATGGCTACACCTTC
CDR3aa: CASSEVEGIDYGYTF

v_gene: TRBV20-1
d_gene: -
abundance: -
j_gene: TRBJ2-3
CDR3nt: TGCAGTGCTAGAGATCCCGGGGGACCTAGCACAGATACGCAGTATTTT
CDR3aa: CSARDPGGPSTDTQYF

v_gene: TRBV13
d_gene: TRBD1
abundance: -
j_gene: TRBJ1-3
CDR3nt: TGTGCCAGCAGCTCCCGACAGGGGTCATCTGGAAACACCATATATTTT
CDR3aa: CASSSRQGSSGNTIYF

v_gene: TRBV5-1
d_gene: TRBD1
abundance: -
j_gene: TRBJ1-5
CDR3nt: TGCGCCAGCAGCTTTGGACAGGGGGAAAATCAGCCCCAGCATTTT
CDR3aa: CASSFGQGENQPQHF

v_gene: TRBV5-1
d_gene: TRBD2
abundance: -
j_gene: TRBJ2-5
CDR3nt: TGCGCCAGCAGCTTGGTGGGTAGCGGGACCGAAGAGACCCAGTACTTC
CDR3aa: CASSLVGSGTEETQYF